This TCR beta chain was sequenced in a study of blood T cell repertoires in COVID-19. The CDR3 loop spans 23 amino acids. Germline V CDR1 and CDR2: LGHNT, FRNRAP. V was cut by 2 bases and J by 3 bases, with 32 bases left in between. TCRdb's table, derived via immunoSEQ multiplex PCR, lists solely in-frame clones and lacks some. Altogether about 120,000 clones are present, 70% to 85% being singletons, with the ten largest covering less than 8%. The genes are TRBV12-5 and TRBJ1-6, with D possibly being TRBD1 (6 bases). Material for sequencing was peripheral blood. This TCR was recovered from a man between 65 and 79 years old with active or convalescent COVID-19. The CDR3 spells CASGLTLSRGSIRGGLYNSPLHF. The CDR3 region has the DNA TGTGCTAGTGGTTTGACTCTGTCCCGGGGCTCTATAAGGGGGGGACTCTATAATTCACCCCTCCACTTT.